The entry below describes one T cell receptor (beta chain). Trimming shortened V by 6 bases and J by 2 bases, and 10 bases separated the two germline ends. The germline V gene has CDR1 LGHDT and CDR2 YNNKEL (reference sequence). This CDR3 is built from 13 residues. These data belong to a study of blood T cell repertoires in COVID-19. Clones were sequenced by immunoSEQ multiplex PCR, and TCRdb holds only the in-frame ones, with some missing. This sample yields about 87,000 clones, of which roughly 89% are seen a single time; roughly 4.9% belongs to the top ten. This chain uses TRBV3-1 (or the pseudogene TRBV3-2) with TRBJ2-5, with D possibly TRBD1 on 6 matching bases. The sequenced material came from peripheral blood. The sequence derives from a woman at least 80 years old with active COVID-19. The DNA for the CDR3 is TGTGCCAGCAGTCGAGGACAGCAAGAGACCCAGTACTTC. It is translated as CASSRGQQETQYF.